The source of this T cell receptor (beta chain) is a study of blood T cell repertoires in COVID-19. V lost 7 bases and J 8 bases, leaving 17 bases between the germline ends. The CDR3 spans 13 residues. Germline CDR1 and CDR2: SEHNR and FQNEAQ (reference sequence). TCRdb's table, derived via immunoSEQ multiplex PCR, lists solely in-frame clones and lacks some. The sample consists of roughly 280,000 clones, approximately 90% of them appearing once. The source of this sequence is a young man with active or convalescent COVID-19. The sample was peripheral blood. V usage is TRBV7-9 and J usage is TRBJ1-2; a possible D gene is TRBD1 (6 bases). The CDR3 coding sequence is TGTGCCAGCACCTCAACAGGGACGACCGGCTACACCTTC. Protein sequence: CASTSTGTTGYTF.